The 29 T cell receptor beta chains below come from one sample, sequenced in a study of PD-1 blockade in classical Hodgkin lymphoma. Some clones are missing from TCRdb's copy, which holds only in-frame ones; the method was immunoSEQ multiplex PCR. The sample contains tens of thousands of clones, about 93% of which appear only once. Time point noted: newly diagnosed, previously untreated cHL patient sample. The sample consisted of peripheral blood mononuclear cells (PBMCs). These receptors were collected from a human donor with classical Hodgkin lymphoma.

This clone showed up just a few times. The chain links TRBV25-1 to TRBJ2-5, with 8 nucleotides matching TRBD1. Looked up from germline, CDR1 is MGHDK and CDR2 is SYGVNS. The CDR3 extends over 16 amino acids. With 8 bases clipped from V and 1 base from J, the junction kept 12 bases outside the gene matches. Here the CDR3 reads CASAPLGTGSQETQYF. The CDR3 DNA is TGTGCCAGCGCGCCCTTGGGGACAGGATCCCAAGAGACCCAGTACTTC.

This sequence joins TRBV2 and TRBJ1-3; a weak D match, TRBD1 (5 bases). Germline assignment: CDR1 SNHLY and CDR2 FYNNEI. The CDR3 has 13 amino acids. V lost 3 bases and J lost 4, with 7 bases in between. The CDR3 region is CASSEGQGNTIYF. CDR3 DNA sequence: TGTGCCAGCAGTGAGGGGCAAGGAAACACCATATATTTT.

The chain employs TRBV4-3 and TRBJ2-1, with TRBD2 identical over 8 bases. Germline CDR1 reads LGHNA; CDR2 reads YSLEER. The CDR3 loop spans 15 amino acids. V shed 4 bases and J 0 bases; nucleotides not matched to a gene: 2. CDR3 sequence: CASSRTSGSYNEQFF. The CDR3 DNA reads TGCGCCAGCAGCCGAACTAGCGGCTCCTACAATGAGCAGTTCTTC.

The chain carries TRBV27 and TRBJ2-7, with D perhaps TRBD2 (7 bases). The germline CDR1 and CDR2 sequences are MNHEY and SMNVEV (reference sequence). The CDR3 is 13 amino acids. V was clipped by 10 bases and J by 1 base, with 14 bases between them. The CDR3 DNA reads TGTGCCACCCAAAGGGGGGGATCCTACGAGCAGTACTTC. Residues: CATQRGGSYEQYF.

The rearrangement uses TRBV15 and TRBJ1-2; 7 nucleotides agree with TRBD1. The CDR3 loop spans 16 amino acids. J gave up 8 bases and V 5 bases, and 17 bases lay outside the gene matches. In germline, CDR1 is LNHNV, CDR2 YYDKDF (reference sequence). The CDR3 loop reads CATSEGPGQRFRGYTF. The CDR3 bases are TGTGCCACCAGCGAGGGACCGGGACAGAGATTTCGAGGCTACACCTTC. Combining the CDR3 with reference TRBV15 and TRBJ1-2 gives the whole variable domain DAMVIQNPRYQVTQFGKPVTLSCSQTLNHNVMYWYQQKSSQAPKLLFHYYDKDFNNEADTPDNFQSRRPNTSFCFLDIRSPGLGDTAMYLCATSEGPGQRFRGYTFGSGTRLTVV.

This sequence joins TRBV7-7 and TRBJ2-2; no clear D. Germline assignment: CDR1 SSHAT and CDR2 FNYEAQ (reference sequence). The CDR3 contains 14 residues. The V end lost 5 bases, the J end lost 2 bases, and 9 bases lay between the germline ends. DNA of the CDR3: TGTGCCAGCAGCCCCCTACTAAACACCGGGGAGCTGTTTTTT. It encodes CASSPLLNTGELFF. The full variable domain, with the rest looked up from reference TRBV7-7 and TRBJ2-2, is GAGVSQSPRYKVTKRGQDVTLRCDPISSHATLYWYQQALGQGPEFLTYFNYEAQPDKSGLPSDRFSAERPEGSISTLTIQRTEQRDSAMYRCASSPLLNTGELFFGEGSRLTVL.

The chain is built from TRBV5-4 and TRBJ2-7; weak D call: TRBD1 (6 bases). V was cut by 0 bases and J by 4 bases, with 11 bases left in between. CDR3 length: 14 amino acids. Germline CDR1 SGHNT, CDR2 YYREEE (reference sequence). CDR3 sequence reads: CASSLDRELYEQYF. The CDR3 region has the DNA TGTGCCAGCAGCTTGGACAGGGAGCTTTACGAGCAGTACTTC.

The chain couples TRBV6-6 to TRBJ2-7; no reliable D call. Germline assignment: CDR1 MNHNY and CDR2 SVGAGI (reference sequence). CDR3 length: 14 amino acids. Trimming took off 6 bases at V and 5 bases at J, with 17 bases between the two ends. The CDR3, as DNA: TGTGCCAGCAGCCCGTCTCGTAGCTCGGACGAGCAGTACTTC. Residues: CASSPSRSSDEQYF.

The chain uses TRBV7-9 and TRBJ2-3, with D unclear. This CDR3 spans 14 amino acids. The germline V gene encodes CDR1 SEHNR and CDR2 FQNEAQ (reference sequence). The ends were cut back, 2 bases at V and 6 bases at J, with 12 bases in the middle. The CDR3 sequence is CASSLYSAVDTQYF. CDR3 nucleotide sequence: TGTGCCAGCAGCTTATATTCCGCGGTGGATACGCAGTATTTT.

This clone was found a few times. V gene TRBV6-1 combines with J gene TRBJ1-2; 8 positions agree with TRBD1. In germline, CDR1 is MNHNS, CDR2 SASEGT. With 6 bases clipped from V and 9 bases from J, the junction kept 12 bases outside the gene matches. The CDR3 has 14 amino acids. The CDR3 reads CASRDGTGSGSYTF. The CDR3 DNA is TGTGCCAGCAGAGACGGGACAGGTAGTGGGAGCTACACCTTC.

The chain links TRBV2 to TRBJ2-7, with 7 bases lining up with TRBD1. This CDR3 spans 15 amino acids. Losses at the gene ends were 3 bases for V and 0 bases for J; bases not matched to a gene: 5. Germline V gives CDR1 SNHLY, CDR2 FYNNEI. CDR3 nucleotide sequence: TGTGCCAGCAGTGAGCACAGGGGAAGCTCCTACGAGCAGTACTTC. Amino acids: CASSEHRGSSYEQYF.

The chain joins TRBV18 to TRBJ1-1, with unresolved D. The length of the CDR3 is 14 residues. CDR1 is KGHSH, CDR2 LQKENI, per germline. V lost 4 bases to trimming and J lost 0 bases, with 9 bases between them. The CDR3 DNA follows: TGTGCCAGCTCACTTAACAGATTGAACACTGAAGCTTTCTTT. Translating gives CASSLNRLNTEAFF.

The chain joins TRBV27 to TRBJ1-5; perhaps TRBD1 as D (5 bases). This CDR3 region has 15 residues. The germline V gene has CDR1 MNHEY and CDR2 SMNVEV (reference sequence). V was pared by 3 bases and J by 6 bases, with 15 bases between. The CDR3 spells CASSFSGVGGQPQHF. The CDR3, as DNA: TGTGCCAGCAGTTTCTCGGGGGTCGGGGGTCAGCCCCAGCATTTT.

The chain recombines TRBV4-2 with TRBJ2-2; maybe TRBD1 (8 bases). CDR3 size: 15 residues. Trimming removed 5 bases at V and 1 base at J, with 11 bases between. Germline V gene sequence: CDR1 LGHNA, CDR2 YNFKEQ. CDR3 bases: TGTGCCAGCAGCAGCGGGACAGGGAACACCGGGGAGCTGTTTTTT. This encodes CASSSGTGNTGELFF.

The V and J genes are TRBV7-2 and TRBJ2-3, with 8 bases that match TRBD2. V trimming: 1 base; J trimming: 3 bases; junction bases outside the gene matches: 15. The CDR3 spans 19 residues. Germline CDR1 and CDR2: SGHTA and FQGNSA. The chain's CDR3 is CASSLGRVGRGGITDTQYF. Written as DNA, the CDR3 is TGTGCCAGCAGCTTAGGACGGGTCGGTCGGGGGGGTATTACAGATACGCAGTATTTT.

V is TRBV5-4 and J is TRBJ2-7; 7 nucleotides match TRBD1. The V segment lost 3 bases and the J segment 2 bases; nucleotides outside the gene matches: 8. Germline CDR1 SGHNT, CDR2 YYREEE (reference sequence). The CDR3 is made up of 15 amino acids. The CDR3 DNA follows: TGTGCCAGCAGCTCCGGGACAGCGAAAACCTACGAGCAGTACTTC. This gives the protein CASSSGTAKTYEQYF.

J is TRBJ1-5 and V is TRBV7-2, with D unclear. V lost 0 bases, J lost 6 bases, and 6 bases lay in between. The CDR3 runs 13 residues. CDR1 and CDR2 (germline): SGHTA, FQGNSA. CDR3 in amino acids: CASSLASGQPQHF. In DNA, the CDR3 is TGTGCCAGCAGCTTAGCTAGTGGTCAGCCCCAGCATTTT.

This clone was recorded once. CDR3 DNA: TGTGCCAGTAGTACACAACTAGCGGGAGGGGCAGATACGCAGTATTTT. Translated, it gives CASSTQLAGGADTQYF. V is TRBV19 and J is TRBJ2-3, with 13 bases lining up with TRBD2. CDR1 LNHDA and CDR2 SQIVND come from the germline V gene (reference sequence). The V gene end was trimmed by 4 bases and the J gene end by 4 bases; junction bases not matched to a gene: 5. This CDR3 region has 16 residues.

The V call is TRBV20-1, the J call TRBJ1-4; D uncertain. Between the trimmed V and J ends, which lost 7 bases and 14 bases, there was a span of 17 bases. This CDR3 has 11 amino acids. CDR1 is DFQATT, CDR2 SNEGSKA, per germline (reference sequence). The CDR3 reads CSVHGLRDLFF. CDR3 sequence (DNA): TGCAGTGTTCACGGACTGAGAGACCTGTTTTTT.

The rearrangement joins TRBV14 to TRBJ2-3; D is undetermined. Trimming stripped 2 bases from V and 7 bases from J, with 10 bases between. The CDR3 spans 13 residues. Germline-derived CDR1 and CDR2 are SGHDN and FVKESK. CDR3 in amino acids: CASSQSPKNTQYF. The CDR3 DNA reads as TGTGCCAGCAGCCAAAGCCCGAAAAATACGCAGTATTTT.

This clone has just one count. The rearrangement links TRBV2 to TRBJ2-7; 9 bases match TRBD1. There are 16 residues in the CDR3. V gave up 0 bases and J gave up 4 bases; unmatched junction bases: 7. Germline V gene sequence: CDR1 SNHLY, CDR2 FYNNEI. The CDR3 loop is CASSEAGGQGLYEQYF. For the CDR3, the DNA is TGTGCCAGCAGTGAAGCAGGGGGACAGGGACTTTACGAGCAGTACTTC.

J is TRBJ1-1 and V is TRBV13; possible D gene TRBD1, 5 bases. Germline V gene data show CDR1 as PRHDT and CDR2 as FYEKMQ (reference sequence). Trimming took 2 bases from V and 1 from J, leaving 8 bases between them. The CDR3 has 14 residues. CDR3 sequence: CASSLLGENTEAFF. The CDR3 DNA sequence: TGTGCCAGCAGCTTACTAGGGGAGAACACTGAAGCTTTCTTT.

This clone was seen more than once but under ten times. The chain has TRBV27 and TRBJ2-7; 7 nucleotides line up with TRBD1. Germline values: CDR1 MNHEY, CDR2 SMNVEV (reference sequence). This CDR3 comprises 14 residues. J was trimmed by 3 bases and V by 6 bases; bases with no gene match: 8. Here the CDR3 DNA reads TGTGCCAGCAGCCGTACGGGGACAGACTACGAGCAGTACTTC. It translates to CASSRTGTDYEQYF.

In its sample, this clone was seen a few times. The chain recombines TRBV9 with TRBJ1-2; TRBD1 is a possible D gene (6 bases). Germline V gene lookup returns CDR1 SGDLS and CDR2 YYNGEE. CDR3 length: 14 residues. Trimming removed 4 bases at V and 8 bases at J, with 18 bases between. The CDR3 sequence: CASSTGGRVEGYTF. CDR3 sequence (DNA): TGTGCCAGCAGCACCGGGGGCAGGGTGGAGGGCTACACCTTC.

The rearrangement joins TRBV21-1 to TRBJ1-2; the D call TRBD1 from the table was never checked on the DNA. TRBV21-1 is assigned pseudogene status. The CDR3 runs to 11 residues. CDR3 nucleotide sequence: TGTGCCAGCAGGGGACAGGGAAGCTACACCTTC. Amino acids: CASRGQGSYTF.

In DNA form, the CDR3 reads TGTGCCAGCAGCTTAACGGGGAGCTCCTACAATGAGCAGTTCTTC. It yields the protein CASSLTGSSYNEQFF. This chain connects TRBV7-3 to TRBJ2-1, with D possibly TRBD2 on 5 matching bases. Trimming pared 0 bases from V and 0 bases from J, leaving 6 bases between. The germline V gene encodes CDR1 SGHTA and CDR2 FQGTGA. This CDR3 region has 15 residues.

V and J are TRBV6-1 and TRBJ2-5; 7 nucleotides match TRBD2. The germline V gene has CDR1 MNHNS and CDR2 SASEGT. There are 13 residues in the CDR3. V shed 8 bases and J 0 bases; nucleotides not matched to a gene: 3. The CDR3 DNA reads as TGTGCCAGCGCAGCGGGGTACCAAGAGACCCAGTACTTC. As protein: CASAAGYQETQYF.

The V and J genes are TRBV18 and TRBJ2-2; a weak D match, TRBD2 (5 bases). Per germline, CDR1 KGHSH and CDR2 LQKENI. The CDR3 loop spans 16 amino acids. V lost 0 bases and J lost 2, with 10 bases in between. CDR3 coding DNA: TGTGCCAGCTCACCACCGAACGGACTTAACACCGGGGAGCTGTTTTTT. Translated, it gives CASSPPNGLNTGELFF.

This rearrangement joins TRBV21-1 to TRBJ1-4; whether TRBD1, the table's D call, matches the DNA was not checked. TRBV21-1 is a listed pseudogene. The CDR3 covers 16 residues. CDR3 amino acids: CASSPRGSGSNEKLFF. The CDR3 DNA follows: TGTGCCAGCAGCCCTAGGGGGTCGGGGTCTAATGAAAAACTGTTTTTT.